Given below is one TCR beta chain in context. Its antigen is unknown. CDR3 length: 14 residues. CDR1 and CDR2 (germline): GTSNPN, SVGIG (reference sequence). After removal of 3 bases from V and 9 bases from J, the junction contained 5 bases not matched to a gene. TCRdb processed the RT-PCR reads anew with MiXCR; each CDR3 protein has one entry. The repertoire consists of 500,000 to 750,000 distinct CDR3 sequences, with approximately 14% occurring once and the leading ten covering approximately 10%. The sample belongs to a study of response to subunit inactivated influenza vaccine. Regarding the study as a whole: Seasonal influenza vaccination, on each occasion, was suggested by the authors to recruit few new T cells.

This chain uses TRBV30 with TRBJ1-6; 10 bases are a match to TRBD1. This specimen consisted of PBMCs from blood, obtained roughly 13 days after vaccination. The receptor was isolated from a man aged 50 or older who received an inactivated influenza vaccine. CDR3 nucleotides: TGTGCCTGGAGAGACAGGGGGCTCTTTTCACCCCTCCACTTT. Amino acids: CAWRDRGLFSPLHF.